This entry lists 21 T cell receptor beta chains sequenced from one sample in a study of shared clonotypes between healthy human individuals. Selected positively for CCR7 and CD45RO-negative, naive CD8 cells excluded terminally differentiated effector memory CD45RA+ cells. Clones were read by immunoSEQ multiplex PCR, and TCRdb kept only the in-frame ones, dropping some. The data contain more than 2 million clones, just under 95% of them singletons. Sample: naive CD8+ T cells sorted from blood. These receptors originate from a man aged 18 to 30 in good health.

On this clone itself: Other DNA sequences in the sample encode the same CDR3. The CDR3 region has the DNA TGTGCCTGGAGTGTCGGCTTTTCCTACGAGCAGTACTTC. Residues: CAWSVGFSYEQYF. The chain couples TRBV30 to TRBJ2-7; D remains unclear. Germline values: CDR1 GTSNPN, CDR2 SVGIG (reference sequence). Trimming removed 0 bases from V and 1 base from J, with 7 bases in between. The CDR3 runs 13 residues.

This clone was found a few times. This chain connects TRBV11-2 to TRBJ2-2; TRBD2 is a possible D gene (6 bases). The CDR3 runs 16 residues. V lost 0 bases to trimming and J lost 1 base, with 9 bases between them. CDR1 is SGHAT and CDR2 is FQNNGV in the germline V gene. The CDR3 DNA follows: TGTGCCAGCAGCTTAGAAAACGGGGGGAACACCGGGGAGCTGTTTTTT. This encodes CASSLENGGNTGELFF.

This chain uses TRBV2 with TRBJ2-5, with 11 bases lining up with TRBD2. Trimming took 3 bases from V and 4 from J; bases not matched to a gene: 4. Germline CDR1 and CDR2: SNHLY and FYNNEI. CDR3 size: 15 residues. The CDR3 region is CASSETSGKGETQYF. CDR3 DNA sequence: TGTGCCAGCAGTGAGACTAGCGGGAAAGGAGAGACCCAGTACTTC.

The sample holds one count of this clone. The V and J genes are TRBV6-6 and TRBJ2-2; D call uncertain. CDR1 and CDR2 (germline): MNHNY, SVGAGI (reference sequence). V was trimmed by 6 bases and J by 6 bases, leaving 11 bases between them. The CDR3 is made up of 13 amino acids. CDR3 in amino acids: CASSLASPGELFF. Here the CDR3 DNA reads TGTGCCAGCAGCCTGGCATCTCCCGGGGAGCTGTTTTTT.

The gene calls are TRBV6-4 and TRBJ1-2, with D maybe TRBD1 (6 bases). Germline V CDR1 and CDR2: MRHNA, SNTAGT. This CDR3 has 15 amino acids. Trimming pared 7 bases from V and 0 bases from J, leaving 15 bases between. CDR3 residues: CASKADSSANYGYTF. CDR3 in DNA: TGTGCCAGCAAGGCGGACAGCTCAGCTAACTATGGCTACACCTTC.

The chain has TRBV7-9 and TRBJ2-5, with D possibly TRBD2 on 5 matching bases. CDR1 and CDR2 from the germline V gene are SEHNR and FQNEAQ (reference sequence). This CDR3 has 16 amino acids. Trimming stripped 4 bases from V and 1 base from J, with 16 bases between. The CDR3 sequence is CASSSNEEESQETQYF. For the CDR3, the DNA is TGTGCCAGCAGCTCCAACGAGGAGGAAAGCCAAGAGACCCAGTACTTC.

In this sample, this clone turned up once. The chain employs TRBV5-4 and TRBJ2-2; D is possibly TRBD2 (6 bases). CDR1 is SGHNT and CDR2 is YYREEE in the germline V gene (reference sequence). The V gene lost 1 base and the J gene lost 4 bases, with 8 bases spanning the gap. The CDR3 is made up of 14 amino acids. CDR3 nucleotide sequence: TGTGCCAGCAGCTTGCGGGGGACCACCGGGGAGCTGTTTTTT. Protein sequence: CASSLRGTTGELFF.

The chain employs TRBV13 and TRBJ2-2; TRBD1 might be the D (6 bases). V was shortened by 5 bases and J by 1 base, with 11 bases between the two germline ends. CDR3 length: 15 residues. Germline V lookup: CDR1 PRHDT, CDR2 FYEKMQ (reference sequence). The CDR3 DNA is TGTGCCAGCAGCAACGGACAGCTGAACACCGGGGAGCTGTTTTTT. This gives the protein CASSNGQLNTGELFF.

The V gene is TRBV7-2, the J gene TRBJ2-1; D not certain. V gave up 2 bases and J gave up 7 bases, with 9 bases separating them. Germline CDR1 and CDR2: SGHTA and FQGNSA. This CDR3 has 13 residues. The CDR3 DNA reads TGTGCCAGCAGCTTAAAGCCTTCGAATGAGCAGTTCTTC. Translating it yields CASSLKPSNEQFF.

The V gene is TRBV6-6, the J gene TRBJ2-3; 9 bases match TRBD1. Germline CDR1 MNHNY, CDR2 SVGAGI (reference sequence). This CDR3 has 15 residues. J was trimmed by 3 bases and V by 5 bases; bases with no gene match: 6. The CDR3 DNA is TGTGCCAGCAGTACCCGGGACAGGGAAACAGATACGCAGTATTTT. It yields the protein CASSTRDRETDTQYF.

As concerns this clone: This same CDR3 is encoded by further DNA sequences in the sample. The chain links TRBV2 to TRBJ2-1, with D uncertain. The V end lost 3 bases, the J end lost 0 bases, and 9 bases lay between the germline ends. Germline CDR1 SNHLY, CDR2 FYNNEI. The CDR3 consists of 15 residues. DNA for the CDR3: TGTGCCAGCAGTGAGACGGGTAGCTCCTACAATGAGCAGTTCTTC. It specifies CASSETGSSYNEQFF.

The chain recombines TRBV6-6 with TRBJ2-2; D is perhaps TRBD2 (6 bases). Trimming pared 2 bases from V and 5 bases from J, leaving 12 bases between. The CDR3 is 15 residues long. CDR1 and CDR2 (germline): MNHNY, SVGAGI (reference sequence). The DNA for the CDR3 is TGTGCCAGCAGTTACCCGGGGGAAGGGACCGGGGAGCTGTTTTTT. It translates to CASSYPGEGTGELFF.

This chain links TRBV2 with TRBJ2-7; D gene ambiguous. Germline values: CDR1 SNHLY, CDR2 FYNNEI. The CDR3 is made up of 12 amino acids. V dropped 1 base and J dropped 6 bases, with 7 bases sitting between them. CDR3: CASSEDVLEQYF. The DNA for the CDR3 is TGTGCCAGCAGTGAAGATGTACTCGAGCAGTACTTC.

Comments on this clone: This sample includes further DNA sequences coding for the same CDR3. V is TRBV18 and J is TRBJ2-1; D remains ambiguous. V lost 2 bases and J lost 8, with 4 bases in between. The CDR3 consists of 11 residues. In germline, CDR1 is KGHSH, CDR2 LQKENI. CDR3 in DNA: TGTGCCAGCTCACCAGGCGATGAGCAGTTCTTC. Translating gives CASSPGDEQFF.

This clone occurred once. This chain uses TRBV6-5 with TRBJ1-5, with TRBD1 matching over 7 bases. The trim removed 6 bases at V and 7 bases at J, leaving 12 bases unmatched. CDR1 and CDR2 (germline): MNHEY, SVGAGI. The CDR3 is made up of 15 amino acids. CDR3 protein: CASRSQAGGDQPQHF. In nucleotides, the CDR3 is TGTGCCAGCAGAAGCCAGGCAGGGGGGGACCAGCCCCAGCATTTT.

This rearrangement joins TRBV15 to TRBJ2-2; 7 bases are shared with TRBD1. V shed 1 base, J shed 0 bases, and the junction held 2 bases outside the gene matches. CDR1 and CDR2 (germline): LNHNV, YYDKDF (reference sequence). The CDR3 is 16 residues long. CDR3 residues: CATSRGDSPNTGELFF. Here the CDR3 DNA reads TGTGCCACCAGCAGAGGGGACAGCCCGAACACCGGGGAGCTGTTTTTT.

V usage is TRBV13 and J usage is TRBJ2-7, with D possibly TRBD1 on 6 matching bases. V was trimmed by 1 base and J by 10 bases, leaving 11 bases between them. CDR3 length equals 12 residues. Germline V gene lookup returns CDR1 PRHDT and CDR2 FYEKMQ (reference sequence). The CDR3 DNA is TGTGCCAGCAGCTTAGACAGGGTGGGCCAGTACTTC. The encoded protein is CASSLDRVGQYF.

This sequence joins TRBV1 and TRBJ2-5. TRBV1 is deemed a pseudogene. The CDR3 contains 12 residues. The CDR3 DNA reads as TGCACCAGCAGCCAAGATTGGGAGACCCAGTACTTC. Translating it yields CTSSQDWETQYF.

This chain connects TRBV27 to TRBJ2-7; D remains ambiguous. In germline, CDR1 is MNHEY, CDR2 SMNVEV (reference sequence). This CDR3 spans 13 amino acids. Trimming shortened V by 6 bases and J by 5 bases, and 14 bases separated the two germline ends. Here the CDR3 reads CASSGDTRNEQYF. The CDR3 region has the DNA TGTGCCAGCAGCGGTGACACGCGGAACGAGCAGTACTTC.

This chain links TRBV9 with TRBJ1-3, with D possibly being TRBD1 (6 bases). CDR3 length: 15 residues. The V end lost 3 bases, the J end lost 3 bases, and 13 bases lay between the germline ends. Germline V lookup: CDR1 SGDLS, CDR2 YYNGEE. CDR3 amino acids: CASSGLGGLGNTIYF. CDR3 nucleotides: TGTGCCAGCAGCGGCCTTGGGGGGCTTGGAAACACCATATATTTT.

This CDR3 is CASSYEWPLNQPQHF. The DNA of the CDR3 is TGTGCCAGCAGTTATGAGTGGCCCTTAAATCAGCCCCAGCATTTT. The rearrangement links TRBV6-6 to TRBJ1-5, with D hard to call. Trimming cost V 3 bases and J 4 bases, with 13 bases left between them. Germline V gene data show CDR1 as MNHNY and CDR2 as SVGAGI (reference sequence). This CDR3 region has 15 residues.